The subject of this entry is one T cell receptor (beta chain). The data stem from a study of Ad26.COV2.S vaccination and SARS-CoV-2 variants. Study-level information: Enrolled in COV1001, the donor was in the Ad26.COV2.S trial arm, which received the vaccine.

Some clones are missing from TCRdb's copy, which holds only in-frame ones; the method was immunoSEQ multiplex PCR. This table has about 400,000 clones, over 75% appearing once. Regarding treatment: some 19 received Ad26.COV2.S at low or high dose, single or two shots; about 5 received placebo; per-sample allocation not given. Repertoires come from day 63 after the first vaccine or placebo injection. Vaccination employed an Ad26 vector expressing the Wuhan-strain SARS-CoV-2 spike. The material was peripheral blood, obtained in a trial of Ad26.COV2.S vaccine versus placebo. The TCR comes from a person aged 18 to 59 who received the Ad26.COV2.S COVID-19 vaccine or a placebo.

The CDR3 loop is CASSEYRTGSAETQYF. CDR3 bases: TGCGCCAGCAGTGAGTACCGGACGGGGTCCGCGGAGACCCAGTACTTC. The chain links TRBV10-1 to TRBJ2-5; tentative D call: TRBD2 (5 bases). The CDR3 covers 16 residues. Trimming took off 1 base at V and 5 bases at J, with 17 bases between the two ends. Germline CDR1 is WNHNN and CDR2 is SYGVQD (reference sequence).